What follows is one T cell receptor (beta chain) and its context. Germline-derived CDR1 and CDR2 are LNHDA and SQIVND (reference sequence). The CDR3 consists of 15 residues. With 0 bases removed from V and 9 bases from J, the gap between germline ends came to 15 bases. The source of the sample is a study of blood T cell repertoires in COVID-19. Overall study: Material from acute and convalescent COVID-19 was sourced from the United States, Italy and Spain.

Original methodology: Reference gene primer amplification yielded estimated nucleated cell counts. TCRdb keeps only in-frame clones here, not all; method: immunoSEQ multiplex PCR. For V, J and clone size, that table is used; D and trimming come from the DNA. There are roughly 200,000 clones in the sample; more than 70% occur only once, and around 1.5% lies in the top ten. This clonotype was obtained from a man between 18 and 29 years old with active or convalescent COVID-19. Sequences were obtained from peripheral blood. This sequence joins TRBV19 and TRBJ1-5, with D tentatively TRBD1 (6 bases). The CDR3 DNA follows: TGTGCCAGTAGTATAGAGGGGACACTCGATCGGCCCCAGCATTTT. Protein product: CASSIEGTLDRPQHF.